These 32 T cell receptor beta chains came from one sample sequenced in a study of OX40 agonist ivuxolimab in advanced cancers. Clones were sequenced by immunoSEQ multiplex PCR, and TCRdb holds only the in-frame ones, with some missing. The table has about 68,000 clones, around 83% seen once. Source: CD4+ or CD8+ T cells sorted from blood, taken in a trial of the OX40 agonist ivuxolimab. These receptors all come from an adult with an advanced solid tumor such as melanoma, head and neck, liver or kidney cancer.

The rearrangement links TRBV27 to TRBJ1-5; 7 nucleotides match TRBD1. Trimming removed 6 bases from V and 7 bases from J; junction bases left unmatched: 9. The CDR3 runs 14 residues. CDR1 and CDR2 from the germline V gene are MNHEY and SMNVEV (reference sequence). CDR3 in amino acids: CASRPTGTVQPQHF. CDR3 in DNA: TGTGCCAGCAGGCCGACGGGGACAGTCCAGCCCCAGCATTTT.

This clone was seen a handful of times. The rearrangement uses TRBV28 and TRBJ2-1, with D uncertain. V gave up 8 bases and J gave up 3 bases, with 17 bases separating them. This CDR3 is 15 amino acids long. Germline loops: CDR1 MDHEN, CDR2 SYDVKM. The CDR3 reads CASSQIHTVYNEQFF. CDR3 bases: TGTGCCAGCTCACAGATTCATACCGTCTACAATGAGCAGTTCTTC.

V gene TRBV10-3 combines with J gene TRBJ2-7; D might be TRBD1 or TRBD2, each matching 5 bases. The CDR3 consists of 17 residues. Trimming shortened V by 0 bases and J by 6 bases, and 21 bases separated the two germline ends. CDR1 and CDR2 (germline): ENHRY, SYGVKD. CDR3 DNA sequence: TGTGCCATCAGTGAGTCTCGGGGTCTAGAGTGGGGCTGCGAGCAGTACTTC. It encodes CAISESRGLEWGCEQYF.

This rearrangement joins TRBV4-2 to TRBJ2-7; D possibly uses TRBD1 or TRBD2 (6 bases each). This CDR3 is built from 17 residues. Looked up from germline, CDR1 is LGHNA and CDR2 is YNFKEQ. Trimming stripped 0 bases from V and 2 bases from J, with 17 bases between. The CDR3 region is CASSQDRGLTVPYEQYF. The DNA of the CDR3 is TGTGCCAGCAGCCAAGATCGGGGGCTAACGGTCCCCTACGAGCAGTACTTC.

V usage is TRBV25-1 and J usage is TRBJ1-2; D call uncertain. The V end was cut by 4 bases, the J end by 4 bases, with 13 bases between. Per germline, CDR1 MGHDK and CDR2 SYGVNS. The CDR3 consists of 14 residues. CDR3 sequence reads: CASSATYNSYGYTF. CDR3 nucleotides: TGTGCCAGCAGTGCGACTTATAACTCCTATGGCTACACCTTC.

A few counts support this clone. The rearrangement uses TRBV19 and TRBJ2-3, with 10 bases fitting TRBD2. The CDR3 runs 17 residues. The germline V gene has CDR1 LNHDA and CDR2 SQIVND (reference sequence). Unmatched junction bases numbered 11, after V lost 7 bases and J lost 1 base. CDR3 region: CASNQETSGMGTDTQYF. Here the CDR3 DNA reads TGTGCCAGTAATCAGGAAACTAGCGGGATGGGCACAGATACGCAGTATTTT.

The rearrangement joins TRBV5-1 to TRBJ2-7; no clear D gene. Germline CDR1 SGHRS, CDR2 YFSETQ. The V end was cut by 0 bases, the J end by 6 bases, with 13 bases between. This CDR3 comprises 14 residues. The CDR3 DNA reads as TGCGCCAGCAGCTTGGACACCCAGCCCTTCGAGCAGTACTTC. It is translated as CASSLDTQPFEQYF.

The chain is built from TRBV12-5 and TRBJ2-2, with TRBD2 matching 14 bases. Per the germline V gene, CDR1 is LGHNT and CDR2 is FRNRAP. V lost 0 bases and J lost 1; bases outside the gene matches: 7. This CDR3 contains 20 residues. The chain's CDR3 is CASGLVTPGLAGVNTGELFF. DNA for the CDR3: TGTGCTAGTGGTTTGGTTACCCCGGGACTAGCGGGAGTGAACACCGGGGAGCTGTTTTTT.

The CDR3 nucleotides read TGTGCCAGCAGCCACCCCCGTCCGGGACTAGCGGGAGGGCCGGCCACCGGGGAGCTGTTTTTT. Amino acids: CASSHPRPGLAGGPATGELFF. The chain carries TRBV9 and TRBJ2-2, with 16 bases that match TRBD2. V gave up 4 bases and J gave up 4 bases; unmatched junction bases: 16. Germline assignment: CDR1 SGDLS and CDR2 YYNGEE. The CDR3 sequence is 21 residues long.

This clone has a handful of counts. The chain has TRBV19 and TRBJ1-5, with D hard to call. Germline-derived CDR1 and CDR2 are LNHDA and SQIVND (reference sequence). This CDR3 comprises 16 residues. The germline V and J ends were trimmed by 2 bases and 2 bases, with 13 bases remaining between them. CDR3 protein: CASSIRESGRNQPQHF. The CDR3 coding sequence is TGTGCCAGTAGTATAAGAGAATCAGGCCGCAATCAGCCCCAGCATTTT. The full variable domain, completed using reference TRBV19 and TRBJ1-5, is DGGITQSPKYLFRKEGQNVTLSCEQNLNHDAMYWYRQDPGQGLRLIYYSQIVNDFQKGDIAEGYSVSREKKESFPLTVTSAQKNPTAFYLCASSIRESGRNQPQHFGDGTRLSIL.

The chain uses TRBV15 and TRBJ2-3; TRBD2 agrees at 9 bases. Germline V gene lookup returns CDR1 LNHNV and CDR2 YYDKDF (reference sequence). The junction had 1 base not matched to a gene; V was cut back by 8 bases and J by 1 base. The CDR3 extends over 13 amino acids. CDR3 region: CATRTSGTDTQYF. The CDR3 region has the DNA TGTGCCACCCGGACTAGCGGCACAGATACGCAGTATTTT.

The V gene is TRBV6-6, the J gene TRBJ1-2, with 8 bases aligning to TRBD1. The germline CDR1 and CDR2 sequences are MNHNY and SVGAGI (reference sequence). The V segment lost 1 base and the J segment 6 bases; nucleotides outside the gene matches: 7. CDR3 length equals 15 residues. CDR3 sequence: CASSYLGQAVDGYTF. CDR3 nucleotides: TGTGCCAGCAGTTACTTGGGACAGGCGGTCGATGGCTACACCTTC.

V is TRBV9 and J is TRBJ2-7; D call uncertain. There are 16 residues in the CDR3. V was pared by 4 bases and J by 6 bases, with 23 bases between. The germline gives CDR1 SGDLS, CDR2 YYNGEE. CDR3 bases: TGTGCCAGCAGCTCTCACCCCCCAGCGTCCCCCGTCGAGCAGTACTTC. Protein sequence: CASSSHPPASPVEQYF. The full variable domain, in which reference TRBV9 and TRBJ2-7 provide the parts outside the CDR3, is DSGVTQTPKHLITATGQRVTLRCSPRSGDLSVYWYQQSLDQGLQFLIQYYNGEERAKGNILERFSAQQFPDLHSELNLSSLELGDSALYFCASSSHPPASPVEQYFGPGTRLTVT.

This clone was detected a few times. V is TRBV11-2 and J is TRBJ2-3, with unresolved D. In germline, CDR1 is SGHAT, CDR2 FQNNGV. This CDR3 is 12 amino acids long. The V gene lost 5 bases and the J gene lost 8 bases, with 11 bases spanning the gap. The CDR3 sequence is CASSPVLGTQYF. In DNA form, the CDR3 reads TGTGCCAGCAGCCCAGTGCTTGGTACGCAGTATTTT.

This chain links TRBV21-1 with TRBJ2-6; the table's D gene call, TRBD1, was not cross checked with the DNA. TRBV21-1 is a pseudogene segment. This CDR3 spans 19 amino acids. The CDR3 region is CASSSGDGQVDLVANVLTF. CDR3 nucleotides: TGTGCCAGCAGCTCTGGGGACGGACAGGTTGACTTAGTGGCCAACGTCCTGACTTTC.

This sequence joins TRBV28 and TRBJ2-5; D is perhaps TRBD1 (6 bases). CDR3 length equals 15 residues. V dropped 8 bases and J dropped 5 bases, with 21 bases sitting between them. Looked up from germline, CDR1 is MDHEN and CDR2 is SYDVKM. CDR3 sequence (DNA): TGTGCCAGCGGATCCCAGACAGGATTTAGGGAGACCCAGTACTTC. Amino acid sequence: CASGSQTGFRETQYF.

This chain uses TRBV5-1 with TRBJ2-5, with 9 positions matching TRBD1. The V segment lost 4 bases and the J segment 2 bases; nucleotides outside the gene matches: 9. This CDR3 spans 16 amino acids. CDR1 and CDR2 (germline): SGHRS, YFSETQ. The DNA of the CDR3 is TGCGCCAGCAGCAAAGGCGGGACAGGGAGACAAGAGACCCAGTACTTC. This encodes CASSKGGTGRQETQYF.

The chain carries TRBV28 and TRBJ1-5; D remains unclear. From germline, CDR1 is MDHEN and CDR2 SYDVKM. V gave up 5 bases and J gave up 6 bases, with 5 bases separating them. The CDR3 is 11 amino acids. The CDR3 DNA reads as TGTGCCAGCAGTGGGAGTCAGCCCCAGCATTTT. Amino acids: CASSGSQPQHF.

This chain links TRBV4-3 with TRBJ2-7; D is unclear. This CDR3 is 13 amino acids long. The V and J ends lost 1 base and 3 bases respectively, with 7 bases between them. Germline V gene data show CDR1 as LGHNA and CDR2 as YSLEER. The CDR3 DNA follows: TGCGCCAGCAGCCAAGGTCTCTACTACGAGCAGTACTTC. Translated: CASSQGLYYEQYF.

The V call is TRBV9, the J call TRBJ2-3; 9 bases align to TRBD2. From germline, CDR1 is SGDLS and CDR2 YYNGEE. This CDR3 is built from 19 residues. The V segment lost 4 bases and the J segment 8 bases; nucleotides outside the gene matches: 23. CDR3 region: CASSSRGGRREGRPRTQYF. DNA for the CDR3: TGTGCCAGCAGCTCGAGGGGTGGTAGGCGGGAGGGGCGTCCTCGTACGCAGTATTTT. Supplemented by reference TRBV9 and TRBJ2-3, the full variable domain reads DSGVTQTPKHLITATGQRVTLRCSPRSGDLSVYWYQQSLDQGLQFLIQYYNGEERAKGNILERFSAQQFPDLHSELNLSSLELGDSALYFCASSSRGGRREGRPRTQYFGPGTRLTVL.

This clone has a single count. The CDR3 is CASRPGDRGPTGELFF. Written as DNA, the CDR3 is TGTGCCAGCAGACCCGGGGACAGGGGGCCCACCGGGGAGCTGTTTTTT. This rearrangement joins TRBV7-2 to TRBJ2-2; 12 nucleotides agree with TRBD1. The junction had 6 bases not matched to a gene; V was cut back by 6 bases and J by 4 bases. CDR3 length equals 16 residues. CDR1 is SGHTA and CDR2 is FQGNSA in the germline V gene.

This rearrangement joins TRBV4-2 to TRBJ2-7; D uncertain. V lost 0 bases and J 3 bases, leaving 9 bases between the germline ends. The CDR3 is 14 amino acids. The germline gives CDR1 LGHNA, CDR2 YNFKEQ. The CDR3 DNA is TGTGCCAGCAGCCAAGATCCCCGTGACTACGAGCAGTACTTC. Encoded protein: CASSQDPRDYEQYF.

Of note for this clone: One junction end disagrees with the germline gene, perhaps due to a read error. At the DNA level, this CDR3 is encoded by other sequences in the same sample as well. This chain joins TRBV27 and TRBJ1-1; unclear D gene. The CDR3 is 13 residues long. Germline values: CDR1 MNHEY, CDR2 SMNVEV (reference sequence). The CDR3 DNA follows: TGTGCCAGCAGGGGAGTGGTGAACACTGAAGCCTTCTTT. Encoded protein: CASRGVVNTEAFF.

The CDR3 nucleotides read TGTGCCACCAAAGCCAGGGGGCGATACGAGCAGTACTTC. Protein product: CATKARGRYEQYF. This chain connects TRBV5-6 to TRBJ2-7, with 8 bases identical to TRBD1. Germline values: CDR1 SGHDT, CDR2 YYEEEE. The CDR3 is 13 amino acids. V was pared by 9 bases and J by 4 bases, with 9 bases of the junction left unmatched. The entire variable domain, with the rest obtained from reference TRBV5-6 and TRBJ2-7, is as follows: DAGVTQSPTHLIKTRGQQVTLRCSPKSGHDTVSWYQQALGQGPQFIFQYYEEEERQRGNFPDRFSGHQFPNYSSELNVNALLLGDSALYLCATKARGRYEQYFGPGTRLTVT.

V usage is TRBV5-5 and J usage is TRBJ2-7, with 11 bases that match TRBD2. This CDR3 is built from 17 residues. V shed 4 bases and J 1 base; nucleotides not matched to a gene: 10. The germline V gene has CDR1 SGHKS and CDR2 YYEKEE (reference sequence). The CDR3 bases are TGTGCCAGCAGCGGTAGTCTCGGACTAGCGGGTTCCTACGAGCAGTACTTC. Protein: CASSGSLGLAGSYEQYF.

This clone was observed a handful of times. The rearrangement uses TRBV5-1 and TRBJ2-7; a weak D match, TRBD2 (6 bases). The CDR3 loop spans 16 amino acids. Germline V lookup: CDR1 SGHRS, CDR2 YFSETQ. The ends were cut back, 4 bases at V and 3 bases at J, with 20 bases in the middle. The CDR3 nucleotides are TGCGCCAGCAGCCCGTCTGTTAGCGGTGGACGCTACGAGCAGTACTTC. Translating it yields CASSPSVSGGRYEQYF.

The count of this clone is one. The V call is TRBV5-6, the J call TRBJ2-5, with TRBD1 as a possible D gene (6 bases). The CDR3 is 13 amino acids. Trimming pared 5 bases from V and 5 bases from J, leaving 13 bases between. Germline CDR1 is SGHDT and CDR2 is YYEEEE. CDR3 nucleotide sequence: TGTGCCAGCAGACCCGGACAGTTGGAGACCCAGTACTTC. Its protein is CASRPGQLETQYF.

This chain connects TRBV5-6 to TRBJ2-3; no reliable D call. The germline V gene encodes CDR1 SGHDT and CDR2 YYEEEE. The CDR3 runs 14 residues. Trimming took off 0 bases at V and 1 base at J, with 6 bases between the two ends. In nucleotides, the CDR3 is TGTGCCAGCAGCTTGGGTTCTGGCACAGATACGCAGTATTTT. The encoded protein is CASSLGSGTDTQYF.

The rearrangement uses TRBV5-5 and TRBJ2-5; D is uncertain. This CDR3 contains 14 residues. Trimming removed 3 bases from V and 5 bases from J, with 14 bases in between. In germline, CDR1 is SGHKS, CDR2 YYEKEE (reference sequence). Written as DNA, the CDR3 is TGTGCCAGCAGCTGGAGAGCGCGTGGTGAGACCCAGTACTTC. This sequence encodes CASSWRARGETQYF.

The rearrangement joins TRBV5-1 to TRBJ1-4; TRBD1 matches at 7 bases. Germline trimming cut 4 bases from V and 4 bases from J; bases unmatched to any gene: 4. Per germline, CDR1 SGHRS and CDR2 YFSETQ. This CDR3 has 14 residues. CDR3 residues: CASSLGQSNEKLFF. DNA of the CDR3: TGCGCCAGCAGCCTGGGACAGAGTAATGAAAAACTGTTTTTT. Looking up the rest from reference TRBV5-1 and TRBJ1-4 gives the full variable domain: KAGVTQTPRYLIKTRGQQVTLSCSPISGHRSVSWYQQTPGQGLQFLFEYFSETQRNKGNFPGRFSGRQFSNSRSEMNVSTLELGDSALYLCASSLGQSNEKLFFGSGTQLSVL.

This chain connects TRBV2 to TRBJ2-5; TRBD1 agrees at 10 bases. Germline trimming cut 6 bases from V and 5 bases from J; bases unmatched to any gene: 12. CDR3 length: 16 amino acids. Per the germline V gene, CDR1 is SNHLY and CDR2 is FYNNEI. The CDR3: CASSPGTGAGQETQYF. In DNA form, the CDR3 reads TGTGCCAGCAGCCCCGGGACAGGGGCGGGTCAGGAGACCCAGTACTTC.

This sequence joins TRBV7-5 and TRBJ1-1. TRBV7-5 is a documented pseudogene. CDR3 length: 17 residues. This CDR3 is CARSLENVGGTSTEAFF. The CDR3 nucleotides are TGTGCCAGAAGCTTAGAGAATGTAGGAGGGACGAGCACTGAAGCTTTCTTT.